The clone carrying this TCR beta chain came up once. The data belong to a study of blood T cell repertoires in COVID-19. Libraries were prepared by immunoSEQ multiplex PCR; TCRdb keeps only in-frame clonotypes and omits some of them. This sample has a few hundred thousand clones; approximately 85% occur once, and the top ten carry less than 8.5%. CDR3 length equals 14 residues. V shed 2 bases and J shed 5 bases, with 12 bases lying between them. Per germline, CDR1 MNHNY and CDR2 SVGAGI (reference sequence). This clonotype was sampled from a woman aged 45-65 years who had been exposed to COVID-19. The source material was PBMCs or T cells enriched from blood (not recorded which). The chain uses TRBV6-6 and TRBJ1-1; maybe TRBD1 (5 bases). CDR3 region: CASSYDPGLTEAFF. Written as DNA, the CDR3 is TGTGCCAGCAGTTACGACCCAGGGTTAACTGAAGCTTTCTTT.